The rows below give T cell receptor beta chains drawn from one sample of a study of cytomegalovirus exposure and HLA in healthy donors. Clones were sequenced by immunoSEQ multiplex PCR, and TCRdb holds only the in-frame ones, with some missing. The sample includes more than 85,000 clones, around 81% seen only once; the top ten take under 2.5%. Material for sequencing was PBMCs. These receptors were obtained from a young woman in good health and CMV-seronegative. Both conserved end residues are part of each CDR3. D genes are given only for firm matches. Rows give clone size only sometimes, using once, few, many, or a class for an expanded clone.

abundance	d_gene	v_gene	j_gene	CDR3nt	CDR3aa
.	TRBD2	TRBV5-4	TRBJ2-1	TGTGCCAGCAGCCCAGGACTAGTTAATCACAATGAGCAGTTCTTC	CASSPGLVNHNEQFF
once	TRBD2	TRBV11-3	TRBJ2-7	TGTGCCAGCAGTCCGCGGGGGGCGGATTACGAGCAGTACTTC	CASSPRGADYEQYF
.	TRBD1	TRBV13	TRBJ1-2	TGTGCCAGCAGCTTGGTGGGACAGGCCAACTATGGCTACACCTTC	CASSLVGQANYGYTF
once	.	TRBV10-3	TRBJ2-2	TGTGCCACCCACGCAGGGTCCGGGGAGCTGTTTTTT	CATHAGSGELFF
.	TRBD2	TRBV4-2	TRBJ2-3	TGTGCCAGCAGCCCCGGCAAGACTAGCGAAGGCACAGATACGCAGTATTTT	CASSPGKTSEGTDTQYF
.	.	TRBV20-1	TRBJ2-1	TGCAGTGCCGCGCGGTCCAATGAGCAGTTCTTC	CSAARSNEQFF
once	.	TRBV2	TRBJ2-5	TGTGCCAGCAGTGATGAGGAGACCCAGTACTTC	CASSDEETQYF
.	.	TRBV9	TRBJ2-7	TGTGCCAGCAGCTTGGACGGAGGGTTTACGGTTAAGTACTTC	CASSLDGGFTVKYF
.	.	TRBV6-4	TRBJ2-2	TGTGCCAGCAGTGAAACAGCGAACACCGGGGAGCTGTTTTTT	CASSETANTGELFF
once	TRBD2	TRBV4-2	TRBJ2-1	TGTGCCAGCAGCCAAGATGGGCTAGCGGGAGTACGGGAGCAGTTCTTC	CASSQDGLAGVREQFF
.	TRBD2	TRBV2	TRBJ2-7	TGTGCCAGCAGGGAGACTAGCGGGGCCTACGAGCAGTACTTC	CASRETSGAYEQYF
.	.	TRBV5-1	TRBJ1-3	TGCGCCAGCACCCGGACAGAATCGAGCTCTGGAAACACCATATATTTT	CASTRTESSSGNTIYF
.	.	TRBV21-1	TRBJ2-2	TGTGCCAGCAGTAAACCGCCACAGGGGGCCGGAATGAGGACCGGGGAGCTGTTTTTT	CASSKPPQGAGMRTGELFF
once	.	TRBV28	TRBJ2-3	TGTGCCAGCATCGAAGGAGACAGGAGCACAGATACGCAGTATTTT	CASIEGDRSTDTQYF
.	.	TRBV9	TRBJ2-3	TGTGCCAGCAGCGTATTGACAGACACAGATACGCAGTATTTT	CASSVLTDTDTQYF
.	TRBD1	TRBV7-9	TRBJ2-2	TGTGCCAGCAGCTCCAAAGGGGGCGGCAAACCGAACACCGGGGAGCTGTTTTTT	CASSSKGGGKPNTGELFF
.	TRBD2	TRBV2	TRBJ2-7	TGTGCCAGCAGTGAACGACCGGGAGGGCAGTACTTC	CASSERPGGQYF
once	TRBD1	TRBV13	TRBJ2-3	TGTGCCAGCAGCCGGGGACAGGGCTACACAGATACGCAGTATTTT	CASSRGQGYTDTQYF
.	TRBD1	TRBV11-2	TRBJ2-7	TGTGCCAGCAGCTTTGGTCGGGACAGGGAATCCTACGAGCAGTACTTC	CASSFGRDRESYEQYF
few	.	TRBV19	TRBJ1-2	TGTGCCAGTAGTAGCGCCCGACAGGCCCCTGCTAACTATGGCTACACCTTC	CASSSARQAPANYGYTF
.	TRBD1	TRBV15	TRBJ1-1	TGTGCCACCCGCGGACAGGGTGAAGCTTTCTTT	CATRGQGEAFF
.	TRBD1	TRBV19	TRBJ2-5	TGTGCCAGTAGTATGACAGGGTGGGAGACCCAGTACTTC	CASSMTGWETQYF
.	.	TRBV5-1	TRBJ1-4	TGCGCCAGCAGCTTACGGGGGAAGGAACTGTTTTTT	CASSLRGKELFF
.	TRBD2	TRBV5-1	TRBJ2-2	TGCGCCAGCAGCCCGGGGGGGGGCTCGGTCGGGGAGCTGTTTTTT	CASSPGGGSVGELFF
.	TRBD2	TRBV2	TRBJ2-7	TGTGCCAGCAGTGACGAGGTCGGCGGGAGCTCCTACGAGCAGTACTTC	CASSDEVGGSSYEQYF
.	.	TRBV30	TRBJ1-6	TGTGCCTGGGGCCCCGGGACAAGACATTCACCCCTCCACTTT	CAWGPGTRHSPLHF
.	TRBD1	TRBV6-4	TRBJ1-3	TGTGCCAGACTGAGACAGGGGTCTGGAAACACCATATATTTT	CARLRQGSGNTIYF
.	.	TRBV10-3	TRBJ1-2	TGTGCCATCAGTTCCGACAGCAACTATGGCTACACCTTC	CAISSDSNYGYTF
.	.	TRBV7-8	TRBJ2-1	TGTGCCAGCAGCCGTCGCTTGGGGGCGGGGGTGAAGTTCTTC	CASSRRLGAGVKFF
.	TRBD2	TRBV9	TRBJ2-2	TGTGCCAGCAGCGTAGCTTCAGGGACTATCGGGGAGCTGTTTTTT	CASSVASGTIGELFF
.	.	TRBV11-3	TRBJ2-1	TGTGCCAGCAGCCCCTCCCGGAGTGGGGCAAGGGCCTACAATGAGCAGTTCTTC	CASSPSRSGARAYNEQFF
.	TRBD2	TRBV5-1	TRBJ2-7	TGCGCCAGCAGCTTGTCGGGGGAGGGGTACGAGCAGTACTTC	CASSLSGEGYEQYF
.	TRBD1	TRBV11-2	TRBJ2-6	TGTGCCAGCAGCCTCCGGACAGGGACTGGGGCCAACGTCCTGACTTTC	CASSLRTGTGANVLTF
once	TRBD2	TRBV5-1	TRBJ2-1	TGCGCCAGCAGCCCCGGACTAGCGGGAGGGCCGGGTAATGAGCAGTTCTTC	CASSPGLAGGPGNEQFF
.	.	TRBV9	TRBJ2-1	TGTGCCAGCAGCGTAGGCGCATCGACAGACAATGAGCAGTTCTTC	CASSVGASTDNEQFF
.	.	TRBV6-1	TRBJ2-1	TGTGCCAGCAGTGGATTAAGCGGAGGAGGTGGATTCAGGGAGCAGTTCTTC	CASSGLSGGGGFREQFF
.	.	TRBV28	TRBJ2-1	TGTGCCAGCAGCCCTCCCCCGGGCAATGAGCAGTTCTTC	CASSPPPGNEQFF
.	.	TRBV28	TRBJ1-2	TGTGCCAGCAGTCCCCCAGCGTACATAGGCTACACCTTC	CASSPPAYIGYTF
once	.	TRBV10-3	TRBJ1-3	TGTGCCGGCAGCAAGGGGATAGACGTAGGAAACACCATATATTTT	CAGSKGIDVGNTIYF
.	.	TRBV19	TRBJ2-3	TGTGCCAGTAGTTCTCGTTGGGGCAGGCCCACAGATACGCAGTATTTT	CASSSRWGRPTDTQYF
.	.	TRBV4-2	TRBJ2-7	TGTGCCAGCAGCCAAGATGCACAGTCAAACTACGAGCAGTACTTC	CASSQDAQSNYEQYF
.	TRBD1	TRBV2	TRBJ2-7	TGTGCCAATAGGGGGCAGGGCGAGCAGTACTTC	CANRGQGEQYF
.	.	TRBV19	TRBJ1-1	TGTGCCAGTAGTATATTAGTGAACACTGAAGCTTTCTTT	CASSILVNTEAFF
.	TRBD2	TRBV4-1	TRBJ2-1	TGCGCCAGCAGCTATTTACTAGCGTACAACAATGAGCAGTTCTTC	CASSYLLAYNNEQFF
once	TRBD2	TRBV5-1	TRBJ2-5	TGCGCCAGCAGCTCGGGACTAGCGGGAGGAAGGGAGACCCAGTACTTC	CASSSGLAGGRETQYF
.	.	TRBV6-4	TRBJ2-1	TGTGCCAGCAGTGAGGGGCAGCCCAGCTCCTACAATGAGCAGTTCTTC	CASSEGQPSSYNEQFF
few	TRBD1	TRBV19	TRBJ2-1	TGTGCCAGTAGTCCCCGGACAGGGGGCTATACTTCCTCCTACAATGAGCAGTTCTTC	CASSPRTGGYTSSYNEQFF
.	TRBD1	TRBV5-8	TRBJ2-5	TGTGCCAGCAGCCGTGGACAGGGGGTACAAGAGACCCAGTACTTC	CASSRGQGVQETQYF
.	TRBD1	TRBV6-5	TRBJ1-2	TGTGCCAGCAGTTACGTCGGGGGACAGATCTATGGCTACACCTTC	CASSYVGGQIYGYTF
.	.	TRBV5-1	TRBJ1-2	TGCGCCAGCAGCGTATCAGGGGTAGGCTATGGCTACACCTTC	CASSVSGVGYGYTF
.	TRBD2	TRBV27	TRBJ2-1	TGTGCCAGCAGACAAGAAGCGGGGCTCGGCTACAATGAGCAGTTCTTC	CASRQEAGLGYNEQFF
.	TRBD2	TRBV29-1	TRBJ2-1	TGCAGCGTTGAAGGTAGTACTACCCTAGCGGGAGTCTACAATGAGCAGTTCTTC	CSVEGSTTLAGVYNEQFF
.	TRBD2	TRBV5-4	TRBJ2-7	TGTGCCAGCAGCTTGGCCGTTGGGACTAGCTCCGAGCAGTACTTC	CASSLAVGTSSEQYF
.	TRBD1	TRBV6-4	TRBJ2-1	TGTGCCAGCAGGCCCGGGACAGGGGTAGTTGATGAGCAGTTCTTC	CASRPGTGVVDEQFF